This entry lists 32 T cell receptor beta chains sequenced from one sample in a study of shared clonotypes between healthy human individuals. The table came from immunoSEQ multiplex PCR; TCRdb's copy has only in-frame clones and leaves some out. Of some 2.3 million clones in the sample, 85% to 95% are singletons; the top ten hold about 0.39%. The source material was naive CD4+ T cells from PBMCs. As for subset: CD45RA+ positively selected. These receptors all come from a young man in good health. Some clones in this sample may be carry-over from other donors' samples.

The chain couples TRBV28 to TRBJ2-7, with 9 nucleotides matching TRBD1. The CDR3 spans 15 residues. After removal of 5 bases from V and 7 bases from J, the junction contained 12 bases not matched to a gene. The germline CDR1 and CDR2 sequences are MDHEN and SYDVKM. CDR3 protein: CASSLLGTGLREQYF. CDR3 in DNA: TGTGCCAGCAGTCTGCTCGGGACAGGGCTTAGAGAGCAGTACTTC.

The chain uses TRBV18 and TRBJ2-3; TRBD1 is a possible D gene (7 bases). Trimming removed 4 bases from V and 0 bases from J, with 17 bases in between. Germline V gene sequence: CDR1 KGHSH, CDR2 LQKENI. This CDR3 is built from 17 residues. CDR3 nucleotide sequence: TGTGCCAGCTCACAACAGCAACAGGGGACTAGCACAGATACGCAGTATTTT. Protein sequence: CASSQQQQGTSTDTQYF.

The rearrangement links TRBV25-1 to TRBJ2-3; the D is unclear. CDR3 size: 13 residues. Trimming shortened V by 4 bases and J by 4 bases, and 9 bases separated the two germline ends. Germline assignment: CDR1 MGHDK and CDR2 SYGVNS. The CDR3 coding sequence is TGTGCCAGCAGTGCCAACGTGCCAGATACGCAGTATTTT. Translation gives CASSANVPDTQYF.

V is TRBV7-2 and J is TRBJ1-4; no clear D. Germline V lookup: CDR1 SGHTA, CDR2 FQGNSA. The CDR3 length is 18 residues. V shed 2 bases and J shed 5 bases, with 21 bases lying between them. CDR3 in amino acids: CASSLQRGGFIGNEKLFF. The CDR3 nucleotides read TGTGCCAGCAGCTTACAGAGAGGCGGATTCATTGGAAATGAAAAACTGTTTTTT.

This clone appeared once. The chain couples TRBV29-1 to TRBJ2-2; D is tentatively TRBD1 or TRBD2 (5 bases each). This CDR3 contains 15 residues. With 6 bases removed from V and 4 bases from J, the gap between germline ends came to 18 bases. Germline V gives CDR1 SQVTM, CDR2 ANQGSEA. The CDR3 region has the DNA TGCAGCGTCCCGTGGGACGAGGTGGGCACCGGGGAGCTGTTTTTT. Protein product: CSVPWDEVGTGELFF.

The rearrangement joins TRBV29-1 to TRBJ2-1; TRBD2 aligns across 12 bases. The CDR3 contains 16 residues. Germline V gene data show CDR1 as SQVTM and CDR2 as ANQGSEA. Trimming cost V 4 bases and J 1 base; bases outside gene matches: 5. Written as DNA, the CDR3 is TGCAGCGTTGGGGGACTAGCGGGCGTATCCTACAATGAGCAGTTCTTC. It yields the protein CSVGGLAGVSYNEQFF.

V and J are TRBV5-4 and TRBJ2-1; 7 bases align to TRBD1. CDR3 length equals 15 residues. The J segment lost 10 bases and the V segment lost 5 bases, leaving 15 bases of the junction unmatched. Per germline, CDR1 SGHNT and CDR2 YYREEE (reference sequence). The DNA of the CDR3 is TGTGCCAGCAGTAAACCGGGACAGCAATCAGGCGAGCAGTTCTTC. Residues: CASSKPGQQSGEQFF.

This chain links TRBV5-1 with TRBJ1-1, with a weak D call TRBD1 (5 bases). The CDR3 runs to 15 residues. Germline V CDR1 and CDR2: SGHRS, YFSETQ. Trimming pared 0 bases from V and 4 bases from J, leaving 13 bases between. The CDR3 protein is CASSLVPGMVTEAFF. CDR3 coding DNA: TGCGCCAGCAGCTTGGTTCCAGGGATGGTCACTGAAGCTTTCTTT. The variable domain in full, completed from reference TRBV5-1 and TRBJ1-1, reads KAGVTQTPRYLIKTRGQQVTLSCSPISGHRSVSWYQQTPGQGLQFLFEYFSETQRNKGNFPGRFSGRQFSNSRSEMNVSTLELGDSALYLCASSLVPGMVTEAFFGQGTRLTVV.

This CDR3 reads CASSLGTARGSYGYTF. In DNA, the CDR3 is TGTGCCAGCAGTCTCGGGACGGCCAGGGGAAGCTATGGCTACACCTTC. The rearrangement links TRBV28 to TRBJ1-2; possible D gene TRBD1, 6 bases. The CDR3 contains 16 residues. The V end lost 5 bases, the J end lost 4 bases, and 20 bases lay between the germline ends. Looked up from germline, CDR1 is MDHEN and CDR2 is SYDVKM.

About this clone: The identical CDR3 is also encoded by other nucleotide sequences in the sample. The CDR3 here is CASSLAGTEEETQYF. Written as DNA, the CDR3 is TGCGCCAGCAGCTTGGCCGGGACAGAAGAAGAGACCCAGTACTTC. The chain combines TRBV5-1 with TRBJ2-5; 7 bases are a match to TRBD1. With V trimmed by 0 bases and J by 3 bases, 5 bases remained unmatched. This CDR3 has 15 residues. In germline, CDR1 is SGHRS, CDR2 YFSETQ.

The rearrangement joins TRBV2 to TRBJ1-2; 9 nucleotides line up with TRBD1. This CDR3 is 14 amino acids long. V shed 8 bases and J 5 bases; nucleotides not matched to a gene: 9. Germline lookup yields CDR1 SNHLY and CDR2 FYNNEI. As DNA, the CDR3 is TGTGCCAGCCGCGCGGACAGGGGAGAGTATGGCTACACCTTC. Amino acid sequence: CASRADRGEYGYTF.

The chain employs TRBV5-4 and TRBJ2-3, with D tentatively TRBD2 (6 bases). Trimming stripped 4 bases from V and 2 bases from J, with 20 bases between. Germline values: CDR1 SGHNT, CDR2 YYREEE (reference sequence). This CDR3 spans 17 amino acids. The CDR3 DNA sequence: TGTGCCAGCAGCCCCGCGGTGGGAGGATATGACACAGATACGCAGTATTTT. This gives the protein CASSPAVGGYDTDTQYF.

The V call is TRBV9, the J call TRBJ2-1; 8 nucleotides align to TRBD1. CDR3 length equals 13 residues. Germline V gives CDR1 SGDLS, CDR2 YYNGEE. The ends lost 3 bases at V and 5 bases at J; junction bases unmatched: 1. As DNA, the CDR3 is TGTGCCAGCAGCGGGACAGGGAACAATGAGCAGTTCTTC. Residues: CASSGTGNNEQFF.

On this clone: At the DNA level, this CDR3 is encoded by other sequences in the same sample as well. CDR3 in DNA: TGTGCCAGCAGCTTAGTCGGGAACACCGGGGAGCTGTTTTTT. This sequence encodes CASSLVGNTGELFF. The V gene is TRBV11-3, the J gene TRBJ2-2; D remains unclear. The germline gives CDR1 SGHNT, CDR2 YENEEA. The CDR3 is made up of 14 amino acids. Trimming took off 1 base at V and 1 base at J, with 4 bases between the two ends.

V usage is TRBV6-5 and J usage is TRBJ1-2; D unclear. Germline CDR1 reads MNHEY; CDR2 reads SVGAGI. V lost 7 bases, J lost 1 base, and 7 bases lay in between. CDR3 length: 12 residues. The CDR3: CASIGRNYGYTF. CDR3 sequence (DNA): TGTGCCAGCATTGGGCGTAACTATGGCTACACCTTC.

This clone was observed a single time. The chain recombines TRBV19 with TRBJ2-1; D unresolved. The CDR3 loop spans 13 amino acids. Germline lookup yields CDR1 LNHDA and CDR2 SQIVND (reference sequence). V was clipped by 1 base and J by 6 bases, with 7 bases between them. The CDR3 spells CASSIAGLNEQFF. The CDR3 DNA is TGTGCCAGTAGTATAGCGGGCCTCAATGAGCAGTTCTTC.

Concerning this clone itself: The sample holds other DNA sequences that translate to the same CDR3. V is TRBV7-2 and J is TRBJ1-1, with a possible D match to TRBD1 (5 bases). The CDR3 totals 14 residues. The germline V and J ends were trimmed by 3 bases and 1 base, with 9 bases remaining between them. Per germline, CDR1 SGHTA and CDR2 FQGNSA. CDR3 in amino acids: CASSLLGENTEAFF. CDR3 sequence (DNA): TGTGCCAGCAGCTTGTTGGGGGAGAACACTGAAGCTTTCTTT.

The chain recombines TRBV21-1 with TRBJ1-2. TRBV21-1 is listed as a pseudogene. CDR3 size: 17 residues. CDR3 sequence (DNA): TGTGCCAGCAGCAAACGACCTGGGACGCCCGCTAAGTATGGCTACACCTTC. Protein product: CASSKRPGTPAKYGYTF.

J is TRBJ1-5 and V is TRBV28; no definite D call. V lost 10 bases to trimming and J lost 6 bases, with 16 bases between them. The CDR3 contains 13 residues. Germline loops: CDR1 MDHEN, CDR2 SYDVKM. The CDR3 nucleotides are TGTGCCACCTACCGCCCAGGCAGTCAGCCCCAGCATTTT. This codes for CATYRPGSQPQHF.

With respect to this clone: Other DNA variants within this sample encode the same CDR3. The genes are TRBV29-1 and TRBJ2-7; D not resolved. The CDR3 runs 13 residues. V was pared by 4 bases and J by 0 bases, with 10 bases between. Germline V gene lookup returns CDR1 SQVTM and CDR2 ANQGSEA. CDR3 in amino acids: CSVVRPLSYEQYF. Here the CDR3 DNA reads TGCAGCGTTGTACGGCCTCTCTCCTACGAGCAGTACTTC.

V gene TRBV9 combines with J gene TRBJ1-1; D may be TRBD1 (5 bases). CDR1 and CDR2 from the germline V gene are SGDLS and YYNGEE. Trimming cost V 0 bases and J 9 bases, with 15 bases left between them. The CDR3 runs 14 residues. CDR3 sequence: CASSVAPEAGKAFF. As DNA, the CDR3 is TGTGCCAGCAGCGTAGCCCCCGAGGCAGGGAAAGCTTTCTTT.

The chain joins TRBV28 to TRBJ2-5; 9 nucleotides agree with TRBD2. Unmatched junction bases numbered 11, after V lost 6 bases and J lost 3 bases. CDR1 is MDHEN, CDR2 SYDVKM, per germline. The CDR3 spans 16 residues. The CDR3 spells CASRPAGGRAEETQYF. DNA of the CDR3: TGTGCCAGCAGGCCCGCGGGGGGGCGGGCAGAAGAGACCCAGTACTTC.

The V and J genes are TRBV9 and TRBJ2-3; 8 positions match TRBD2. V shed 2 bases, J shed 1 base, and the junction held 6 bases outside the gene matches. The CDR3 sequence is 16 residues long. CDR1 is SGDLS, CDR2 YYNGEE, per germline. Written as DNA, the CDR3 is TGTGCCAGCAGCGTCGGACTAGCCACGCGCACAGATACGCAGTATTTT. Translated: CASSVGLATRTDTQYF. Combining the CDR3 with reference TRBV9 and TRBJ2-3 gives the whole variable domain DSGVTQTPKHLITATGQRVTLRCSPRSGDLSVYWYQQSLDQGLQFLIQYYNGEERAKGNILERFSAQQFPDLHSELNLSSLELGDSALYFCASSVGLATRTDTQYFGPGTRLTVL.

The chain couples TRBV5-4 to TRBJ1-3; D is uncertain. This CDR3 comprises 14 residues. Germline-derived CDR1 and CDR2 are SGHNT and YYREEE (reference sequence). V was trimmed by 4 bases and J by 0 bases, leaving 8 bases between them. DNA for the CDR3: TGTGCCAGCAGCACACCTAGCTCTGGAAACACCATATATTTT. This sequence encodes CASSTPSSGNTIYF.

This clone showed up just a few times. The chain recombines TRBV9 with TRBJ1-2; TRBD1 might be the D (6 bases). The germline CDR1 and CDR2 sequences are SGDLS and YYNGEE. This CDR3 has 15 amino acids. Trimming cost V 1 base and J 5 bases, with 15 bases left between them. The CDR3 region has the DNA TGTGCCAGCAGCGTATCAGGGGCGCTAGGTTATGGCTACACCTTC. Translating gives CASSVSGALGYGYTF. The complete variable domain, with remaining parts taken from reference TRBV9 and TRBJ1-2, reads DSGVTQTPKHLITATGQRVTLRCSPRSGDLSVYWYQQSLDQGLQFLIQYYNGEERAKGNILERFSAQQFPDLHSELNLSSLELGDSALYFCASSVSGALGYGYTFGSGTRLTVV.

The V gene is TRBV28, the J gene TRBJ2-6; 10 nucleotides line up with TRBD2. This CDR3 is built from 17 residues. V lost 4 bases and J lost 2; bases outside the gene matches: 5. Per the germline V gene, CDR1 is MDHEN and CDR2 is SYDVKM. The CDR3 loop is CASSSLAGNTGANVLTF. DNA of the CDR3: TGTGCCAGCAGTTCACTAGCGGGAAATACTGGGGCCAACGTCCTGACTTTC.

V gene TRBV28 combines with J gene TRBJ1-3; TRBD1 is a possible D gene (5 bases). Germline CDR1 is MDHEN and CDR2 is SYDVKM. The length of the CDR3 is 14 residues. Trimming took 3 bases from V and 8 from J, leaving 14 bases between them. CDR3 sequence reads: CASSLGRGVYTIYF. In DNA form, the CDR3 reads TGTGCCAGCAGTTTGGGTAGAGGGGTATACACCATATATTTT. The variable domain in full, completed from reference TRBV28 and TRBJ1-3, reads DVKVTQSSRYLVKRTGEKVFLECVQDMDHENMFWYRQDPGLGLRLIYFSYDVKMKEKGDIPEGYSVSREKKERFSLILESASTNQTSMYLCASSLGRGVYTIYFGEGSWLTVV.

This clone was recorded only once. CDR3 loop: CASVGEEQYF. The CDR3 DNA reads TGTGCTAGTGTGGGGGAGGAGCAGTACTTC. The V and J genes are TRBV12-5 and TRBJ2-7; the D gene could be TRBD1 or TRBD2 (5 bases each). Germline V gene data show CDR1 as LGHNT and CDR2 as FRNRAP. Trimming took off 7 bases at V and 7 bases at J, with 8 bases between the two ends. This CDR3 has 10 residues. The full variable domain, with the rest looked up from reference TRBV12-5 and TRBJ2-7, is DARVTQTPRHKVTEMGQEVTMRCQPILGHNTVFWYRQTMMQGLELLAYFRNRAPLDDSGMPKDRFSAEMPDATLATLKIQPSEPRDSAVYFCASVGEEQYFGPGTRLTVT.

The J gene is TRBJ1-1, the V gene TRBV4-3; D is unresolved. CDR1 and CDR2 (germline): LGHNA, YSLEER. V was cut by 0 bases and J by 0 bases, with 8 bases left in between. This CDR3 is built from 15 residues. The CDR3: CASSQDPGLNTEAFF. CDR3 sequence (DNA): TGCGCCAGCAGCCAAGATCCAGGCTTGAACACTGAAGCTTTCTTT.

The J gene is TRBJ2-2, the V gene TRBV30; 8 bases match TRBD1. J was trimmed by 10 bases and V by 3 bases; bases with no gene match: 4. The CDR3 covers 12 residues. Germline V gives CDR1 GTSNPN, CDR2 SVGIG (reference sequence). CDR3: CAWRQGAPELFF. The CDR3 nucleotides are TGTGCCTGGAGGCAGGGGGCCCCGGAGCTGTTTTTT. Complete variable domain (other parts from reference TRBV30 and TRBJ2-2): SQTIHQWPATLVQPVGSPLSLECTVEGTSNPNLYWYRQAAGRGLQLLFYSVGIGQISSEVPQNLSASRPQDRQFILSSKKLLLSDSGFYLCAWRQGAPELFFGEGSRLTVL.

This chain links TRBV27 with TRBJ2-7; D is ambiguous. This CDR3 region has 14 residues. With 4 bases removed from V and 2 bases from J, the gap between germline ends came to 12 bases. The germline CDR1 and CDR2 sequences are MNHEY and SMNVEV (reference sequence). The CDR3 sequence: CASSWAFGAYEQYF. CDR3 coding DNA: TGTGCCAGCAGTTGGGCGTTTGGAGCCTACGAGCAGTACTTC.

This sequence joins TRBV5-1 and TRBJ1-1, with D unresolved. Germline-derived CDR1 and CDR2 are SGHRS and YFSETQ. CDR3 length: 13 amino acids. V was clipped by 0 bases and J by 4 bases, with 7 bases between them. The chain's CDR3 is CASSLAEFTEAFF. CDR3 nucleotides: TGCGCCAGCAGCTTGGCCGAGTTCACTGAAGCTTTCTTT.